Following are 8 T cell receptor beta chains from one sample sequenced in a study of Ad26.COV2.S vaccination and SARS-CoV-2 variants. Generated by immunoSEQ multiplex PCR, the TCRdb table keeps only in-frame clones and is missing some. The table lists about 330,000 clones, about nine tenths of them singletons. Treatment denoted: about 20 received Ad26.COV2.S at low or high dose, single or two shots; roughly five received placebo; per-sample allocation not given. Sampling occurred on day 63 after the first vaccine or placebo injection. This sample comprised peripheral blood, obtained in a trial of Ad26.COV2.S vaccine versus placebo. Source of these receptors: a person aged 18-60 years who received the Ad26.COV2.S COVID-19 vaccine or a placebo.

V gene TRBV4-2 combines with J gene TRBJ1-2; D possibly corresponds to TRBD1 (6 bases). CDR1 is LGHNA, CDR2 YNFKEQ, per germline. The CDR3 has 17 residues. V lost 0 bases and J 3 bases, leaving 17 bases between the germline ends. CDR3 sequence (DNA): TGTGCCAGCAGCCAAGATGTCAGGGGATCAGGGCACTATGGCTACACCTTC. This gives the protein CASSQDVRGSGHYGYTF.

Turning to this clone: Sequence at one end of the junction differs from germline and may be a read error. This chain joins TRBV6-2 or TRBV6-3 and TRBJ1-4; a possible D gene is TRBD1 (5 bases). Germline lookup yields CDR1 MNHEY and CDR2 SVGEGT. This CDR3 has 11 amino acids. This chain's CDR3 is CASSGGRRLDF. The CDR3 coding sequence is TGTGCCAGCAGCGGGGGTAGAAGACTAGATTTT.

In regard to this clone: The same CDR3 also results from other DNA sequences found in this sample. The rearrangement joins TRBV7-9 to TRBJ1-1; D is possibly TRBD1 (5 bases). Germline V lookup: CDR1 SEHNR, CDR2 FQNEAQ (reference sequence). The CDR3 is made up of 13 amino acids. V shed 5 bases and J shed 5 bases, with 12 bases lying between them. CDR3 in amino acids: CASSPRGSTEAFF. The CDR3 nucleotides are TGTGCCAGCAGCCCAAGGGGAAGTACTGAAGCTTTCTTT. The whole variable domain, remainder taken from reference TRBV7-9 and TRBJ1-1, is DTGVSQNPRHKITKRGQNVTFRCDPISEHNRLYWYRQTLGQGPEFLTYFQNEAQLEKSRLLSDRFSAERPKGSFSTLEIQRTEQGDSAMYLCASSPRGSTEAFFGQGTRLTVV.

This chain joins TRBV18 and TRBJ2-5, with D possibly matching TRBD1 (6 bases). The ends were cut back, 4 bases at V and 1 base at J, with 13 bases in the middle. CDR1 and CDR2 from the germline V gene are KGHSH and LQKENI. This CDR3 spans 15 amino acids. The CDR3 DNA sequence: TGTGCCAGCTCACACGCTCCGACAGGCCAAGAGACCCAGTACTTC. Encoded protein: CASSHAPTGQETQYF.

This clone has just one count. The same CDR3 also results from other DNA sequences found in this sample. The V gene is TRBV10-3, the J gene TRBJ1-1; the D gene is possibly TRBD1 (5 bases). The germline CDR1 and CDR2 sequences are ENHRY and SYGVKD. V lost 4 bases, J lost 2 bases, and 8 bases lay in between. The CDR3 sequence is 13 residues long. The DNA for the CDR3 is TGTGCCATCAGTGGACAGAGAAACACTGAAGCTTTCTTT. Translation gives CAISGQRNTEAFF.

The chain carries TRBV30 and TRBJ1-5; D is possibly TRBD1 (6 bases). The CDR3 sequence is 14 residues long. Germline-derived CDR1 and CDR2 are GTSNPN and SVGIG (reference sequence). V was pared by 2 bases and J by 2 bases, with 10 bases between. The CDR3 coding sequence is TGTGCCTGGAGTCTGGGGGCAGGCAATCAGCCCCAGCATTTT. Encoded protein: CAWSLGAGNQPQHF.

The rearrangement uses TRBV19 and TRBJ2-3; TRBD2 agrees at 9 bases. Germline lookup yields CDR1 LNHDA and CDR2 SQIVND (reference sequence). This CDR3 spans 16 amino acids. V was pared by 3 bases and J by 0 bases, with 4 bases of the junction left unmatched. This CDR3 is CASSMSGGRSTDTQYF. In DNA form, the CDR3 reads TGTGCCAGTAGTATGAGCGGGGGGCGCAGCACAGATACGCAGTATTTT.

This clone was detected only a few times. The rearrangement uses TRBV5-8 and TRBJ2-4; a possible D gene is TRBD2 (6 bases). Trimming left V 10 bases short and J 9 bases short, with 20 bases between. The germline V gene encodes CDR1 SGHTS and CDR2 YDEGEE. This CDR3 has 13 residues. Written as DNA, the CDR3 is TGTGCCCCGACGTCCGGGACTGCTTCCATTCAGTACTTC. This codes for CAPTSGTASIQYF.